What follows are 10 T cell receptor beta chains derived from one specimen sequenced in a study of low-dose radiotherapy and immunotherapy resistance in tumors. Both TCRalpha and TCRbeta chains were reverse transcribed with V-gene-specific primers. Amplification, which lasted 20 PCR cycles, used a constant-region primer and V-primer adapter to amplify TCRs. In TCRdb, the reads were re-called with MiXCR into one record per CDR3 protein. This table holds around 13,000 distinct CDR3 sequences, roughly 60% found once. Source of these receptors: a human donor with advanced metastatic prostate, ovarian, gallbladder or colorectal cancer (not recorded which). This table probably holds off-target reads from a library built for another chain.

The chain links TRBV28 to TRBJ2-7; 7 bases align to TRBD1. Germline V gene lookup returns CDR1 MDHEN and CDR2 SYDVKM. V was pared by 6 bases and J by 6 bases, with 5 bases of the junction left unmatched. This CDR3 is 12 amino acids long. The CDR3 is CASRYNRGEQYF. The CDR3 DNA reads as TGTGCCAGCAGGTATAACAGGGGCGAGCAGTACTTC.

This chain links TRBV27 with TRBJ2-1; 11 nucleotides align to TRBD2. Germline loops: CDR1 MNHEY, CDR2 SMNVEV (reference sequence). The CDR3 is made up of 14 amino acids. V shed 5 bases and J 9 bases; nucleotides not matched to a gene: 6. In nucleotides, the CDR3 is TGTGCCAGCAGTGTAATGCTAGCGGGAGGTGAGCAGTTCTTC. Amino acid sequence: CASSVMLAGGEQFF.

The CDR3 sequence is CASSTLPPETQYF. CDR3 nucleotide sequence: TGTGCCAGTAGTACCCTCCCCCCAGAGACCCAGTACTTC. The chain has TRBV19 and TRBJ2-5; the D is unclear. The CDR3 runs to 13 residues. Germline V gene data show CDR1 as LNHDA and CDR2 as SQIVND (reference sequence). Trimming took off 4 bases at V and 4 bases at J, with 10 bases between the two ends.

The chain uses TRBV25-1 and TRBJ2-7; D perhaps matches TRBD1 (5 bases). CDR3 length equals 16 residues. Per germline, CDR1 MGHDK and CDR2 SYGVNS. Trimming took 1 base from V and 0 from J, leaving 13 bases between them. The CDR3 nucleotides read TGTGCCAGCAGTGAATGTAGGACAAACTGCTCCTACGAGCAGTACTTC. Translated, it gives CASSECRTNCSYEQYF.

V usage is TRBV5-4 and J usage is TRBJ1-1; TRBD1 matches at 8 bases. Trimming took 5 bases from V and 6 from J; bases not matched to a gene: 12. Germline V lookup: CDR1 SGHNT, CDR2 YYREEE (reference sequence). The CDR3 is 15 residues long. Here the CDR3 reads CASSLDRAIMSEAFF. Written as DNA, the CDR3 is TGTGCCAGCAGTCTGGACAGGGCCATTATGTCTGAAGCTTTCTTT.

This chain links TRBV18 with TRBJ1-5, with D possibly matching TRBD1 (6 bases). V shed 5 bases and J shed 3 bases, with 11 bases lying between them. The CDR3 length is 14 residues. In germline, CDR1 is KGHSH, CDR2 LQKENI. The CDR3 DNA follows: TGTGCCAGCTCAGGGGACACCTACAATCAGCCCCAGCATTTT. This translates into CASSGDTYNQPQHF.

The rearrangement uses TRBV28 and TRBJ2-5, with 8 bases lining up with TRBD1. CDR3 size: 15 residues. Germline V gene data show CDR1 as MDHEN and CDR2 as SYDVKM. Unmatched junction bases numbered 2, after V lost 1 base and J lost 1 base. The CDR3 sequence is CASSLYGTGQETQYF. The CDR3 nucleotides read TGTGCCAGCAGTTTATACGGGACAGGCCAAGAGACCCAGTACTTC.

In its sample, this clonotype ranks as medium-sized. The rearrangement joins TRBV6-2 or TRBV6-3 to TRBJ2-1, with 13 bases that match TRBD2. The V segment lost 6 bases and the J segment 6 bases; nucleotides outside the gene matches: 2. CDR3 length equals 14 residues. The germline V gene encodes CDR1 MNHEY and CDR2 SVGEGT. CDR3 sequence: CASRRLAGGNEQFF. For the CDR3, the DNA is TGTGCCAGCAGGAGACTAGCGGGAGGCAATGAGCAGTTCTTC.

The chain carries TRBV7-9 and TRBJ2-1; D is unresolved. Trimming shortened V by 3 bases and J by 0 bases, and 12 bases separated the two germline ends. This CDR3 has 16 residues. Looked up from germline, CDR1 is SEHNR and CDR2 is FQNEAQ (reference sequence). The CDR3 loop is CASSFSTVSSYNEQFF. The CDR3 DNA follows: TGTGCCAGCAGCTTTTCAACCGTTAGCTCCTACAATGAGCAGTTCTTC.

V and J are TRBV6-6 and TRBJ1-2; perhaps TRBD1 as D (6 bases). Trimming took off 11 bases at V and 3 bases at J, with 13 bases between the two ends. Germline CDR1 and CDR2: MNHNY and SVGAGI (reference sequence). The CDR3 is made up of 12 amino acids. The CDR3 protein is CAGSAGDYGYTF. CDR3 DNA: TGTGCCGGGTCCGCAGGGGACTATGGCTACACCTTC.